The 20 T cell receptor beta chains presented below share a single source sample, sequenced in a study of regulatory T cells in long-lasting Graves disease. Building of the TCR beta libraries involved iRepertoire HTBI primers and Arm-PCR of CDR3 regions. TCRdb passed the multiplex PCR reads through MiXCR, listing each CDR3 protein once. This table holds some 560,000 distinct CDR3 sequences, more than 15% found once. Time point in this sample: newly diagnosed GD, antithyroid drugs for less than 3 months. After RNA was extracted from PBMCs, the TCR library was made from it. This sample also belongs to another study, concerning T cells in Graves' hyperthyroidism and ophthalmopathy.

The material sequenced was peripheral blood mononuclear cells (PBMCs), taken at new diagnosis, from a patient treated with antithyroid drugs. All receptors derive from a middle-aged woman with Graves disease.

The rearrangement uses TRBV12-3 or TRBV12-4 and TRBJ2-7; D uncertain. There are 15 residues in the CDR3. The V end lost 3 bases, the J end lost 0 bases, and 12 bases lay between the germline ends. The CDR3 sequence is CASSLAFSSSYEQYF. In DNA form, the CDR3 reads TGTGCCAGCAGTTTGGCCTTCTCGAGCTCCTACGAGCAGTACTTC.

A note on this clonotype: A much bigger clone sits one base away, suggesting this may be a read error. V gene TRBV18 combines with J gene TRBJ1-2; 9 bases line up with TRBD1. The germline CDR1 and CDR2 sequences are KGHSH and LQKENI. The CDR3 sequence is 16 residues long. The chain's CDR3 is CTSSPPGTGLGYGYTF. In DNA, the CDR3 is TGTACCAGCTCACCACCAGGGACAGGGCTTGGGTACGGCTACACCTTC.

This clonotype was observed at least ten times. The rearrangement uses TRBV11-2 and TRBJ2-3; D is undetermined. In germline, CDR1 is SGHAT, CDR2 FQNNGV. The CDR3 is made up of 13 amino acids. Trimming cost V 5 bases and J 5 bases, with 11 bases left between them. CDR3 protein: CASSQYRRDTQYF. The CDR3 bases are TGTGCCAGCAGCCAATATCGGAGAGATACGCAGTATTTT.

This clonotype was observed a handful of times. The chain is built from TRBV7-9 and TRBJ1-4; no definite D call. There are 16 residues in the CDR3. The germline V gene encodes CDR1 SEHNR and CDR2 FQNEAQ (reference sequence). V lost 4 bases to trimming and J lost 0 bases, with 12 bases between them. The CDR3 DNA sequence: TGTGCCAGCAGCTCCTCGGACCGTTCAACTAATGAAAAACTGTTTTTT. It codes for CASSSSDRSTNEKLFF.

Of note for this clonotype: A much more abundant neighbour one base away suggests this may be a read error. Given the absence of the conserved phenylalanine or tryptophan at the CDR3 end, a read error is likely. The rearrangement joins TRBV6-2 or TRBV6-3 to TRBJ1-4; no clear D. V was cut by 5 bases and J by 4 bases, with 20 bases left in between. This CDR3 has 17 amino acids. Germline-derived CDR1 and CDR2 are MNHEY and SVGEGT. CDR3 nucleotides: TGTGCCAGCAGTGCCCCTCAGGCGGCACGCTTTAATGAAAAACTGTTTCTT. The encoded protein is CASSAPQAARFNEKLFL.

This clonotype has a single count. The J gene is TRBJ1-1, the V gene TRBV18; possible D gene TRBD1, 6 bases. CDR3 length: 15 amino acids. Germline lookup yields CDR1 KGHSH and CDR2 LQKENI. V dropped 3 bases and J dropped 9 bases, with 20 bases sitting between them. In DNA form, the CDR3 reads TGTGCCAGCTCACCGGGCCAGGGGTCCCTAGCCCAAGCTTTCTTT. This codes for CASSPGQGSLAQAFF. The full variable domain, its missing parts supplied by reference TRBV18 and TRBJ1-1, is NAGVMQNPRHLVRRRGQEARLRCSPMKGHSHVYWYRQLPEEGLKFMVYLQKENIIDESGMPKERFSAEFPKEGPSILRIQQVVRGDSAAYFCASSPGQGSLAQAFFGQGTRLTVV.

Ten or more counts support this clonotype. V is TRBV30 and J is TRBJ2-2, with 7 bases aligning to TRBD1. Looked up from germline, CDR1 is GTSNPN and CDR2 is SVGIG (reference sequence). The V and J ends lost 2 bases and 5 bases, in that order; junction bases with no gene match: 2. The CDR3 loop spans 13 amino acids. CDR3 sequence: CAWSLRGTGELFF. The CDR3 bases are TGTGCCTGGAGTCTCAGGGGGACCGGGGAGCTGTTTTTT.

The sample holds a few counts of this clonotype. The rearrangement links TRBV6-1 to TRBJ1-2; D not certain. Trimming shortened V by 6 bases and J by 4 bases, and 12 bases separated the two germline ends. The germline V gene has CDR1 MNHNS and CDR2 SASEGT. This CDR3 is built from 13 residues. The chain's CDR3 is CASRQDLLYGYTF. The CDR3, as DNA: TGTGCCAGCAGGCAGGATCTCCTCTATGGCTACACCTTC.

This clonotype was recorded at least ten times. The chain combines TRBV6-1 with TRBJ1-2; tentative D call: TRBD1 (6 bases). This CDR3 has 15 residues. The germline V gene encodes CDR1 MNHNS and CDR2 SASEGT. V dropped 7 bases and J dropped 4 bases, with 19 bases sitting between them. As DNA, the CDR3 is TGTGCCAGCACGAGGGACACTTCACCGACCTATGGCTACACCTTC. Its protein is CASTRDTSPTYGYTF.

The chain couples TRBV28 to TRBJ2-1, with TRBD2 as a possible D gene (5 bases). Germline V gene lookup returns CDR1 MDHEN and CDR2 SYDVKM. CDR3 length equals 12 residues. V was pared by 5 bases and J by 12 bases, with 14 bases between. The CDR3 DNA follows: TGTGCCAGCAGTGAAAACCCGGGAAGGCAGTTCTTC. Translating it yields CASSENPGRQFF.

This clonotype was seen more than once but under ten times. This chain links TRBV4-2 with TRBJ2-7; D uncertain. This CDR3 is built from 13 residues. In germline, CDR1 is LGHNA, CDR2 YNFKEQ. Trimming removed 2 bases from V and 2 bases from J, with 7 bases in between. DNA for the CDR3: TGTGCCAGCAGCCAATACAGCACCTACGAGCAGTACTTC. Translating it yields CASSQYSTYEQYF.

The V call is TRBV5-1, the J call TRBJ1-6; TRBD1 agrees at 7 bases. This CDR3 region has 16 residues. J lost 0 bases, V lost 4 bases, and 4 bases had no gene match. Germline CDR1 is SGHRS and CDR2 is YFSETQ. CDR3 residues: CASSGGQSSYNSPLHF. As DNA, the CDR3 is TGCGCCAGCAGCGGGGGACAGAGCTCCTATAATTCACCCCTCCACTTT.

The J gene is TRBJ1-2, the V gene TRBV6-1, with 7 bases lining up with TRBD1. CDR1 is MNHNS, CDR2 SASEGT, per germline. V shed 8 bases and J 4 bases; nucleotides not matched to a gene: 10. The CDR3 loop spans 14 amino acids. CDR3 protein: CASGRQGSSYGYTF. CDR3 in DNA: TGTGCCAGCGGACGACAGGGATCGAGCTATGGCTACACCTTC.

This clonotype was seen ten or more times. The chain combines TRBV2 with TRBJ2-7; TRBD1 aligns across 8 bases. The CDR3 sequence is 14 residues long. Unmatched junction bases numbered 7, after V lost 4 bases and J lost 5 bases. From germline, CDR1 is SNHLY and CDR2 FYNNEI. CDR3 protein: CASSADRGFDEQYF. The CDR3 DNA is TGTGCCAGCAGTGCTGACAGGGGCTTCGACGAGCAGTACTTC.

The chain employs TRBV15 and TRBJ1-4; D is unresolved. Trimming pared 5 bases from V and 8 bases from J, leaving 9 bases between. This CDR3 has 12 amino acids. The germline V gene encodes CDR1 LNHNV and CDR2 YYDKDF (reference sequence). The DNA for the CDR3 is TGTGCCACCAGCTCCCCCGGAGAAAAACTGTTTTTT. Translation gives CATSSPGEKLFF.

This clonotype was recorded at least ten times. The chain carries TRBV7-9 and TRBJ2-7; no reliable D call. With 1 base removed from V and 5 bases from J, the gap between germline ends came to 9 bases. Germline V gene data show CDR1 as SEHNR and CDR2 as FQNEAQ (reference sequence). This CDR3 is built from 13 residues. The DNA of the CDR3 is TGTGCCAGCAGCTTAGTCGCTTCGGACGAGCAGTACTTC. Its protein is CASSLVASDEQYF.

There are a few counts of this clonotype. This chain joins TRBV20-1 and TRBJ1-2; TRBD1 is a possible D gene (6 bases). Between the trimmed V and J ends, which lost 5 bases and 2 bases, there was a span of 9 bases. From germline, CDR1 is DFQATT and CDR2 SNEGSKA (reference sequence). The CDR3 consists of 12 residues. The CDR3 region is CSAWTANYGYTF. The DNA of the CDR3 is TGCAGTGCTTGGACAGCCAACTATGGCTACACCTTC.

This clonotype showed up many times. This chain uses TRBV6-5 with TRBJ2-5; D is tentatively TRBD1 or TRBD2 (5 bases each). The length of the CDR3 is 14 residues. Germline V gene data show CDR1 as MNHEY and CDR2 as SVGAGI. V was clipped by 0 bases and J by 6 bases, with 11 bases between them. CDR3 sequence (DNA): TGTGCCAGCAGTTACTCTCCAGGGACGCAGACCCAGTACTTC. Protein: CASSYSPGTQTQYF.

This clonotype has just a few counts. The CDR3 loop reads CATSEGTNHQPQHF. The CDR3 nucleotides are TGTGCCACCAGTGAGGGGACGAACCATCAGCCCCAGCATTTT. The J gene is TRBJ1-5, the V gene TRBV24-1; D possibly corresponds to TRBD1 (5 bases). V was trimmed by 4 bases and J by 5 bases, leaving 11 bases between them. Looked up from germline, CDR1 is KGHDR and CDR2 is SFDVKD. The CDR3 is made up of 14 amino acids.

The sample holds many counts of this clonotype. This rearrangement joins TRBV18 to TRBJ1-3; D is ambiguous. The CDR3 sequence is 15 residues long. The germline V gene encodes CDR1 KGHSH and CDR2 LQKENI. V dropped 6 bases and J dropped 0 bases, with 12 bases sitting between them. For the CDR3, the DNA is TGTGCCAGCTCTATGAGCCCTTCCTCTGGAAACACCATATATTTT. As protein: CASSMSPSSGNTIYF.